This TCR beta chain was sequenced during a study of regulatory T cells in long-lasting Graves disease. Regarding time point: newly diagnosed GD, antithyroid drugs for less than 3 months. The TCR library was made from RNA that had been extracted from PBMCs in TRIzol. This clonotype occurred many times. The TCR beta library used iRepertoire HTBI primers with Arm-PCR amplification of CDR3. TCRdb ran MiXCR on the multiplex PCR reads and lists one entry per CDR3 protein. The table lists 400,000 to 450,000 distinct CDR3 sequences, about 15% of them singletons, with around 10% in the top ten. The V gene's germline CDR1 is SGHTA and CDR2 FQGNSA. V was clipped by 0 bases and J by 2 bases, with 8 bases between them. The CDR3 extends over 15 amino acids. The same data also went into a second study, on T cells in Graves' hyperthyroidism and ophthalmopathy. Turning to that study: An initial round of RT-PCR targeting the TCR CDR3 relied on the HTBI primer set.

This clonotype was obtained from a woman in her thirties with Graves disease. The rearrangement joins TRBV7-2 to TRBJ1-5, with D hard to call. Sample: peripheral blood mononuclear cells (PBMCs), taken at new diagnosis, from a patient treated with antithyroid drugs. For the CDR3, the DNA is TGTGCCAGCAGCTTAGCTCACGGTGGCAATCAGCCCCAGCATTTT. Translated, it gives CASSLAHGGNQPQHF.